This entry is about one TCR beta chain. Its antigen is unknown. No base quality values were provided; no much bigger clone lies one nucleotide off. V is cut back by 4 bases and J by 1 base, with 4 bases in the junction unmatched. The CDR3, cysteine through phenylalanine, is 16 amino acids long. Only CDR3 DNA is held: 48 bases, read in frame from base 1. Via the germline V gene, CDR1 is SGHVS and CDR2 FNYEAQ. This record comes from a study of T cell changes during pregnancy in multiple sclerosis (dated by TCRdb to 2018 to 2020). Study-wide context: Changes in the T cell repertoire over the course of pregnancy were examined in this study in women with multiple sclerosis.

Libraries were prepared through the immunoSEQ multiplex PCR assay. TCRdb carries this immuneACCESS record with in-frame sequences only. Its versions omit some clonotypes, under half of them owing to an unresolved V gene in the studies checked, with the rest unexplained. This sample gives about 56,000 clones in total; just over 90% of them show up just once. The ten largest account for roughly 2% of the sample. The chain was built from TRBV7-6 and TRBJ2-5; TRBD2 lines up with 12 middle nucleotides. The source material was peripheral blood, sampled in the first trimester of pregnancy. This clonotype was obtained from a female donor in good health, enrolled as a control in a pregnancy study. The DNA sequence follows: TGTGCCAGCAGCTCCCGACTAGCGGGGGCCCAAGAGACCCAGTACTTC. Translation gives CASSSRLAGAQETQYF.